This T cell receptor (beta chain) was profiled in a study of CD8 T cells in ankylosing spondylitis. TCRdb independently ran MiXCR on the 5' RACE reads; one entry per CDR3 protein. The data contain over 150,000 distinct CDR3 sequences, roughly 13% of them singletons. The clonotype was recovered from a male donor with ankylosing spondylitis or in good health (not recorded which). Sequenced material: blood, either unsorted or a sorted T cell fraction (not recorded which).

The CDR3 here is CASASSSGSDEQFF. CDR3 DNA sequence: TGTGCCAGCGCGTCTAGTAGCGGGAGTGATGAGCAGTTCTTC. The chain is built from TRBV6-1 and TRBJ2-1, with 9 bases that match TRBD2. The CDR3 loop spans 14 amino acids. Trimming removed 8 bases from V and 8 bases from J; junction bases left unmatched: 10. Germline V lookup: CDR1 MNHNS, CDR2 SASEGT.